The TCR beta chain under discussion was sequenced for a study of T-cell reconstitution after alpha-beta-depleted transplantation in children. General study results and limits: Diversity and T-cell counts at one year after transplant derived mostly from new T cells. There were some patients whose high TCRbeta diversity at day 60 came from surviving recipient T cells and thymic progenitors.

At least ten counts were recorded for this clonotype. Its cognate antigen is unknown. The CDR3 extends over 19 amino acids. After removal of 0 bases from V and 1 base from J, the junction contained 11 bases not matched to a gene. The germline CDR1 and CDR2 sequences are SGHDT and YYEEEE. The TCRbeta library incorporated unique molecular identifiers. Using its own MiXCR run on the PCR reads, TCRdb lists one record per CDR3 protein. The sample contains hundreds of thousands of distinct CDR3 sequences, nearly 8% of which appear only once. Sequences were derived from peripheral blood, sampled 360 days after TCRalphabeta/CD19-depleted stem cell transplant. The TCR comes from a female patient aged 2-15 years who had a stem cell transplant for Fanconi anemia, so the T cells may come from the graft donor. This rearrangement joins TRBV5-6 to TRBJ2-1, with TRBD2 matching 9 bases. CDR3 sequence (DNA): TGTGCCAGCAGCTTGGCCCAGCGGAGCGGGGGGCCATCCTACAATGAGCAGTTCTTC. This encodes CASSLAQRSGGPSYNEQFF.